The 28 T cell receptor beta chains presented below share a single source sample, sequenced in a study of blood T cells in healthy people across ages. Next came a second PCR, run for about 6 to 12 cycles, which used a sample-barcoded 5' primer along with a J-beta primer mix. TCRdb passed the 5' RACE reads through MiXCR, listing each CDR3 protein once. The table lists 1.5 million to 2 million distinct CDR3 sequences, roughly 52% of them singletons. The sample taken for sequencing was blood. Every receptor here comes from a woman in her forties in good health.

The chain is built from TRBV12-3 or TRBV12-4 and TRBJ1-6; 7 nucleotides line up with TRBD1. The CDR3 extends over 17 amino acids. Unmatched junction bases numbered 12, after V lost 5 bases and J lost 5 bases. The CDR3, as DNA: TGTGCCAGCAGTCCGACAGGGTCCCGCGCCCATAATTCACCCCTCCACTTT. It is translated as CASSPTGSRAHNSPLHF.

V gene TRBV6-1 combines with J gene TRBJ2-5; a weak D match, TRBD2 (7 bases). The CDR3 has 15 residues. Trimming shortened V by 0 bases and J by 4 bases, and 12 bases separated the two germline ends. The germline gives CDR1 MNHNS, CDR2 SASEGT. The CDR3 is CASSEAPGGPETQYF. The CDR3 DNA reads as TGTGCCAGCAGTGAAGCTCCGGGGGGCCCAGAGACCCAGTACTTC.

The CDR3 reads CSAAGTGVEQYF. The CDR3, as DNA: TGCAGTGCGGCCGGGACAGGGGTCGAGCAGTACTTC. This chain connects TRBV20-1 to TRBJ2-5; 10 bases fit TRBD1. The end of the DNA is better explained by TRBJ2-7, so the J call may be wrong. The CDR3 extends over 12 amino acids. The germline V gene encodes CDR1 DFQATT and CDR2 SNEGSKA (reference sequence).

This clonotype was detected only a few times. The CDR3 spells CASIDRAGANVLTF. For the CDR3, the DNA is TGTGCCAGCATCGACAGGGCTGGGGCCAACGTCCTGACTTTC. The chain employs TRBV12-3 or TRBV12-4 and TRBJ2-6, with 7 positions matching TRBD1. The CDR3 is 14 amino acids. Unmatched junction bases numbered 2, after V lost 7 bases and J lost 2 bases.

This rearrangement joins TRBV6-1 to TRBJ2-6; TRBD1 matches at 7 bases. Germline CDR1 reads MNHNS; CDR2 reads SASEGT. CDR3 size: 17 residues. V lost 7 bases, J lost 2 bases, and 11 bases stayed unmatched. In DNA form, the CDR3 reads TGTGCCAGCAAGGACAATTTAGGGGGCGCTGGGGCCAACGTCCTGACTTTC. Translating gives CASKDNLGGAGANVLTF.

Only a few counts were recorded for this clonotype. The V gene is TRBV9, the J gene TRBJ2-5, with D possibly matching TRBD2 (7 bases). V lost 4 bases and J 2 bases, leaving 21 bases between the germline ends. The CDR3 has 17 residues. Germline V gene lookup returns CDR1 SGDLS and CDR2 YYNGEE. The CDR3 nucleotides read TGTGCCAGCAGCCCCAAACTGGGGGGGCCCAATCAAGAGACCCAGTACTTC. Translating gives CASSPKLGGPNQETQYF.

The rearrangement joins TRBV7-8 to TRBJ1-2; 9 bases align to TRBD1. V gave up 0 bases and J gave up 3 bases; unmatched junction bases: 2. Germline V CDR1 and CDR2: SGHVS, FQNEAQ. The CDR3 is 15 residues long. The CDR3 bases are TGTGCCAGCAGCTTAGCACAGGGGGCCCACTATGGCTACACCTTC. As protein: CASSLAQGAHYGYTF.

This clonotype occurred a few times. The chain has TRBV9 and TRBJ1-2; 7 positions match TRBD1. Germline values: CDR1 SGDLS, CDR2 YYNGEE. This CDR3 has 14 amino acids. Losses at the gene ends were 3 bases for V and 8 bases for J; bases not matched to a gene: 10. The CDR3, as DNA: TGTGCCAGCAGCGAGACAGGGCTATTTGAAGGCTACACCTTC. As protein: CASSETGLFEGYTF.

The rearrangement joins TRBV6-6 to TRBJ2-3; D unresolved. V was trimmed by 8 bases and J by 3 bases, leaving 15 bases between them. The CDR3 spans 14 residues. In germline, CDR1 is MNHNY, CDR2 SVGAGI (reference sequence). Written as DNA, the CDR3 is TGTGCCAGCCTTGTCAGTGACGGGACAGATACGCAGTATTTT. This translates into CASLVSDGTDTQYF.

There are a few counts of this clonotype. J is TRBJ2-7 and V is TRBV5-4, with 10 bases identical to TRBD1. With 5 bases clipped from V and 4 bases from J, the junction kept 6 bases outside the gene matches. CDR3 length: 14 residues. CDR1 and CDR2 (germline): SGHNT, YYREEE (reference sequence). CDR3 in amino acids: CASSKTGGLYEQYF. The CDR3 region has the DNA TGTGCCAGCAGTAAGACAGGGGGCTTGTACGAGCAGTACTTC.

This clonotype was picked up a small number of times. The J gene is TRBJ2-5, the V gene TRBV2, with 13 bases identical to TRBD2. The CDR3 loop spans 18 amino acids. Germline loops: CDR1 SNHLY, CDR2 FYNNEI. The V gene end was trimmed by 1 base and the J gene end by 5 bases; junction bases not matched to a gene: 10. In DNA form, the CDR3 reads TGTGCCAGCAGTGAAGGAGGACTAGCGGGGGCTGTCAGCGAGACCCAGTACTTC. Translating gives CASSEGGLAGAVSETQYF.

The V and J genes are TRBV7-2 and TRBJ2-5, with 9 bases aligning to TRBD1. The CDR3 totals 15 residues. CDR1 and CDR2 (germline): SGHTA, FQGNSA. The V gene end was trimmed by 10 bases and the J gene end by 9 bases; junction bases not matched to a gene: 18. CDR3: CATLNADRGRRAQYF. The CDR3 bases are TGTGCCACCCTTAATGCGGACAGGGGTCGTAGGGCCCAGTACTTC.

Ten or more counts support this clonotype. The chain couples TRBV5-1 to TRBJ2-1, with TRBD2 matching 12 bases. This CDR3 is built from 17 residues. The V segment lost 4 bases and the J segment 4 bases; nucleotides outside the gene matches: 9. Germline CDR1 is SGHRS and CDR2 is YFSETQ. The CDR3 coding sequence is TGCGCCAGCAGCACTAACCCCCTAGCGGGGGGGTACAATGAGCAGTTCTTC. Amino acid sequence: CASSTNPLAGGYNEQFF.

This clonotype turned up a few times. V usage is TRBV5-6 and J usage is TRBJ1-1, with a possible D match to TRBD1 (6 bases). CDR1 is SGHDT, CDR2 YYEEEE, per germline. The ends were cut back, 7 bases at V and 4 bases at J, with 17 bases in the middle. CDR3 length equals 14 residues. The CDR3 nucleotides read TGTGCCAGCCTTAGGACAGCCGGGAGCACTGAAGCTTTCTTT. It translates to CASLRTAGSTEAFF.

This rearrangement joins TRBV9 to TRBJ2-6; D unresolved. CDR1 and CDR2 (germline): SGDLS, YYNGEE. V was pared by 3 bases and J by 0 bases, with 7 bases between. The CDR3 runs 15 residues. In nucleotides, the CDR3 is TGTGCCAGCAGCGACACGAACTCTGGGGCCAACGTCCTGACTTTC. This gives the protein CASSDTNSGANVLTF.

The chain employs TRBV20-1 and TRBJ2-7; D call uncertain. The germline gives CDR1 DFQATT, CDR2 SNEGSKA (reference sequence). The V end lost 3 bases, the J end lost 1 base, and 7 bases lay between the germline ends. The CDR3 is made up of 12 amino acids. In nucleotides, the CDR3 is TGCAGTGCTAGGGACCCATCCTACGAGCAGTACTTC. Translation: CSARDPSYEQYF.

The chain is built from TRBV10-3 and TRBJ1-2, with 10 bases identical to TRBD1. V was clipped by 3 bases and J by 4 bases; unmatched bases: 11. Germline V lookup: CDR1 ENHRY, CDR2 SYGVKD. The CDR3 sequence is 17 residues long. CDR3 DNA sequence: TGTGCCATCAGTGACCCCGAGGGACAGGGGAAAAGCTATGGCTACACCTTC. The encoded protein is CAISDPEGQGKSYGYTF.

V gene TRBV20-1 combines with J gene TRBJ1-2; TRBD1 might be the D (5 bases). Trimming removed 3 bases at V and 2 bases at J, with 16 bases between. The CDR3 runs to 15 residues. CDR1 DFQATT and CDR2 SNEGSKA come from the germline V gene (reference sequence). The CDR3 loop is CSASSGGASNYGYTF. The CDR3 DNA sequence: TGCAGTGCTAGTAGTGGAGGGGCCTCCAACTATGGCTACACCTTC.

In this sample, this clonotype turned up a few times. The chain employs TRBV28 and TRBJ2-1; 8 bases agree with TRBD2. Germline loops: CDR1 MDHEN, CDR2 SYDVKM. This CDR3 contains 18 residues. With V trimmed by 3 bases and J by 3 bases, 13 bases remained unmatched. The CDR3 nucleotides read TGTGCCAGCAGTTTCCGGGGACTAGACTGGGGTCTCTACAATGAGCAGTTCTTC. This encodes CASSFRGLDWGLYNEQFF. Full variable domain (missing parts from reference TRBV28 and TRBJ2-1): DVKVTQSSRYLVKRTGEKVFLECVQDMDHENMFWYRQDPGLGLRLIYFSYDVKMKEKGDIPEGYSVSREKKERFSLILESASTNQTSMYLCASSFRGLDWGLYNEQFFGPGTRLTVL.

The chain carries TRBV7-9 and TRBJ2-4; TRBD1 matches at 11 bases. The V gene end was trimmed by 5 bases and the J gene end by 8 bases; junction bases not matched to a gene: 8. CDR3 length: 15 amino acids. Looked up from germline, CDR1 is SEHNR and CDR2 is FQNEAQ (reference sequence). The CDR3 sequence is CASSPGTGGVHIQYF. The CDR3, as DNA: TGTGCCAGCAGCCCCGGGACAGGGGGAGTGCACATTCAGTACTTC.

Note on this clonotype: A clone one base away is much larger, so this may be a read error. The chain carries TRBV7-9 and TRBJ2-5; the D call may be TRBD1 or TRBD2 (5 bases each). V lost 7 bases, J lost 2 bases, and 23 bases lay in between. In germline, CDR1 is SEHNR, CDR2 FQNEAQ (reference sequence). CDR3 length: 17 amino acids. The CDR3 protein is CASTTKGSAGRQETQYF. The CDR3, as DNA: TGTGCCAGCACCACAAAGGGGTCTGCGGGTAGGCAAGAGACCCAGTACTTC.

The chain is built from TRBV19 and TRBJ1-2; 10 bases fit TRBD1. In germline, CDR1 is LNHDA, CDR2 SQIVND (reference sequence). This CDR3 has 14 amino acids. The V segment lost 5 bases and the J segment 5 bases; nucleotides outside the gene matches: 5. The CDR3 protein is CASSATGGSYGYTF. The CDR3 nucleotides read TGTGCCAGTAGTGCGACAGGGGGCTCATATGGCTACACCTTC.

Remarks on this clonotype: The junction departs from the called germline gene at one end, perhaps through a read error. This chain uses TRBV4-3 with TRBJ2-1; D is possibly TRBD1 (5 bases). Per the germline V gene, CDR1 is LGHNA and CDR2 is YSLEER. This CDR3 has 14 residues. The CDR3 DNA follows: TGCGCCGGCAGCCAAGATGGCAGGGACAATGAGCAGTTCTTC. This translates into CAGSQDGRDNEQFF.

This clonotype was seen only a few times. The DNA of the CDR3 is TGCGCCAGCAGCCAAGATTCGGGCCCTAACCCCCGGGAGACCCAGTACTTC. Translated, it gives CASSQDSGPNPRETQYF. V usage is TRBV4-1 and J usage is TRBJ2-5; D gene ambiguous. This CDR3 has 17 residues. V was trimmed by 0 bases and J by 5 bases, leaving 19 bases between them. Germline CDR1 MGHRA, CDR2 YSYEKL.

Details on this clonotype: The junction departs from the called germline gene at one end, perhaps through a read error. J is TRBJ2-5 and V is TRBV7-7, with TRBD1 matching 10 bases. The CDR3 is 15 residues long. Germline-derived CDR1 and CDR2 are SSHAT and FNYEAQ (reference sequence). CDR3 region: CASSSTDRGQETQYF. The CDR3 region has the DNA TGTGCTAGCAGCTCCACGGACAGGGGGCAAGAGACCCAGTACTTC.

The J gene is TRBJ2-1, the V gene TRBV7-3, with TRBD2 as a possible D gene (6 bases). Germline CDR1 is SGHTA and CDR2 is FQGTGA. V dropped 5 bases and J dropped 7 bases, with 12 bases sitting between them. CDR3 size: 13 residues. The CDR3 region is CASSRARGNEQFF. The DNA for the CDR3 is TGTGCCAGCAGCCGAGCCCGGGGGAATGAGCAGTTCTTC.

This chain links TRBV20-1 with TRBJ2-3; D not certain. V dropped 5 bases and J dropped 4 bases, with 16 bases sitting between them. This CDR3 has 14 residues. Germline loops: CDR1 DFQATT, CDR2 SNEGSKA (reference sequence). The CDR3 sequence: CSALTPGRADTQYF. The CDR3 DNA is TGCAGTGCTTTGACCCCGGGCCGGGCAGATACGCAGTATTTT.

This clonotype was recorded a few times. This rearrangement joins TRBV12-3 or TRBV12-4 to TRBJ2-7; perhaps TRBD1 as D (5 bases). The CDR3 loop spans 15 amino acids. V was clipped by 3 bases and J by 0 bases, with 12 bases between them. CDR3 bases: TGTGCCAGCAGTTTGGGGCAGGTAAACTCCTACGAGCAGTACTTC. Its protein product is CASSLGQVNSYEQYF.